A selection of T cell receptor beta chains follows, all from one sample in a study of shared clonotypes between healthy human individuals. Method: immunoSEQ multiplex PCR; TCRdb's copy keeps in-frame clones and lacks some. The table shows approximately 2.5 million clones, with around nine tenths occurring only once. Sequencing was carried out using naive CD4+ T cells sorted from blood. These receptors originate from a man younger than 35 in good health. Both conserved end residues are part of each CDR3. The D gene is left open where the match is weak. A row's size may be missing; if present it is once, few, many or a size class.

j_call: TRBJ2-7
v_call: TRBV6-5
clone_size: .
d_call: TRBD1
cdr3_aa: CASSYSAGGNEQYF
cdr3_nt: TGTGCCAGCAGTTACTCCGCAGGGGGCAACGAGCAGTACTTC

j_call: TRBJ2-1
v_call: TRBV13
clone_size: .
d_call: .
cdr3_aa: CASRYQTSVQFF
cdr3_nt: TGTGCCAGCAGGTACCAGACTAGTGTTCAGTTCTTC

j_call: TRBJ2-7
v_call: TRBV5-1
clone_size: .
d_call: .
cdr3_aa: CASSRSEGTYEQYF
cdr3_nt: TGCGCCAGCAGTAGATCTGAGGGGACCTACGAGCAGTACTTC

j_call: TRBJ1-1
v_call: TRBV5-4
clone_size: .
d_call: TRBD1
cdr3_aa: CASSQGQGAKTEAFF
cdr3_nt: TGTGCCAGCAGCCAGGGACAGGGGGCGAAAACTGAAGCTTTCTTT

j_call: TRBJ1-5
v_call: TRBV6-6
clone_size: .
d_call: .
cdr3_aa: CASSYSGGNQPQHF
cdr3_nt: TGTGCCAGCAGTTACTCGGGAGGGAATCAGCCCCAGCATTTT

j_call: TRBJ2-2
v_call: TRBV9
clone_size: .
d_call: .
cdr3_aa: CASTPRGRAGLNTGELFF
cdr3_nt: TGTGCCAGCACCCCCAGGGGGAGAGCGGGCTTGAACACCGGGGAGCTGTTTTTT

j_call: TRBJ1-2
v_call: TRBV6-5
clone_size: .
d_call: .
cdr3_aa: CASSYNRNYGYTF
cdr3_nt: TGTGCCAGCAGTTACAACAGGAACTATGGCTACACCTTC

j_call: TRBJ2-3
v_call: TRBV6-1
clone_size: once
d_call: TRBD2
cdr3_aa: CASSELGLATQYF
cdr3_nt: TGTGCCAGCAGTGAATTGGGACTAGCTACGCAGTATTTT

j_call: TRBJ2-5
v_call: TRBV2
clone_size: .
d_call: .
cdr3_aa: CASSLGISETQYF
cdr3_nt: TGTGCCAGCAGCCTGGGAATATCAGAGACCCAGTACTTC

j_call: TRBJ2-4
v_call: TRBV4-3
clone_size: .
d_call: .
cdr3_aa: CASSQDLTRVAKNIQYF
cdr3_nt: TGCGCCAGCAGCCAAGATCTCACTAGGGTTGCCAAAAACATTCAGTACTTC

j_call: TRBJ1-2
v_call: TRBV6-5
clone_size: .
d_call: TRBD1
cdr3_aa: CASRLTGAYGYTF
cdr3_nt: TGTGCCAGCAGACTCACAGGGGCCTATGGCTACACCTTC

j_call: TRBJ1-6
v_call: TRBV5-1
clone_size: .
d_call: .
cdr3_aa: CASSLADTQSPLHF
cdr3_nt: TGCGCCAGCAGCTTGGCTGACACCCAGTCACCCCTCCACTTT

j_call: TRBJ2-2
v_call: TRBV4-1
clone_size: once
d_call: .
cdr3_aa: CASRPGEGLNGELFF
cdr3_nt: TGCGCCAGCAGACCTGGAGAGGGGCTAAACGGGGAGCTGTTTTTT

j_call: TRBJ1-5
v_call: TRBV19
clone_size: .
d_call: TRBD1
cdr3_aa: CASSTTGDQPQHF
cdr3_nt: TGTGCCAGTAGTACGACAGGGGATCAGCCCCAGCATTTT

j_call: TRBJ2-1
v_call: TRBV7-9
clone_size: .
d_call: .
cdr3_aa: CASSSSEINNEQFF
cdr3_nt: TGTGCCAGCAGCTCGAGCGAGATTAACAATGAGCAGTTCTTC

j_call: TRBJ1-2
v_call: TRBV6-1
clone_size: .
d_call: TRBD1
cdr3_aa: CASSESIGTEYGYTF
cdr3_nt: TGTGCCAGCAGTGAATCAATTGGGACAGAGTATGGCTACACCTTC

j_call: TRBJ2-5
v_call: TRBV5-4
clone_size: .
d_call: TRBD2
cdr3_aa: CASSSASGEETQYF
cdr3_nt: TGTGCCAGCAGCTCCGCTAGCGGGGAGGAGACCCAGTACTTC

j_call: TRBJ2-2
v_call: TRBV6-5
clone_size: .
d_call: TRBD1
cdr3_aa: CASSRQGYTGELFF
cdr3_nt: TGTGCCAGCAGCCGACAGGGGTACACCGGGGAGCTGTTTTTT

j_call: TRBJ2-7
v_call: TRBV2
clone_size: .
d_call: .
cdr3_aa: CASKRLFSSYEQYF
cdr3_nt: TGTGCCAGCAAGCGACTTTTTAGCTCCTACGAGCAGTACTTC

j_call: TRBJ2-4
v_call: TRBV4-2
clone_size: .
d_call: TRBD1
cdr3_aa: CASSPGQGNIQYF
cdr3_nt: TGTGCCAGCAGCCCCGGACAGGGAAACATTCAGTACTTC

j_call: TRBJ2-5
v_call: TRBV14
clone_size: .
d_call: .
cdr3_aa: CASSLSSVVSETQYF
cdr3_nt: TGTGCCAGCAGCTTGAGTAGTGTGGTATCAGAGACCCAGTACTTC

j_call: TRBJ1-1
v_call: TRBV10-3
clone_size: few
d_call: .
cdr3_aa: CAISESVSGAFF
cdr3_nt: TGTGCCATCAGTGAATCGGTGTCGGGAGCTTTCTTT

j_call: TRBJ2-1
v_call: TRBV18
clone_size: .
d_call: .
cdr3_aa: CASSRGEIYNEQFF
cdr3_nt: TGTGCCAGCTCACGCGGGGAGATCTACAATGAGCAGTTCTTC

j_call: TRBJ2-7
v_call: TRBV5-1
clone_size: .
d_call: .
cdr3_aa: CASSKDSSFSYEQYF
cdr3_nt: TGCGCCAGCAGCAAGGACAGTTCCTTCTCCTACGAGCAGTACTTC

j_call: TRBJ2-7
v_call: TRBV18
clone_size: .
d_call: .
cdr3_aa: CASSQTGTLSYEQYF
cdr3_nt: TGTGCCAGCTCACAGACCGGGACACTCTCCTACGAGCAGTACTTC

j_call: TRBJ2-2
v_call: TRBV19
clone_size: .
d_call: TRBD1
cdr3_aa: CASSLYWGTENTGELFF
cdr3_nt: TGTGCCAGTAGTTTGTACTGGGGGACAGAGAACACCGGGGAGCTGTTTTTT

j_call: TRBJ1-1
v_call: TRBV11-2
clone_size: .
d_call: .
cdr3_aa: CASSSNAGRGTEAFF
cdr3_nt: TGTGCCAGCAGCTCGAATGCGGGCAGGGGAACTGAAGCTTTCTTT

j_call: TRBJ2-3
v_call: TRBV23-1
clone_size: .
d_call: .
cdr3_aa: CASSQSQRSTDTQYF
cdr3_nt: TGCGCCAGCAGTCAATCTCAGCGGAGCACAGATACGCAGTATTTT

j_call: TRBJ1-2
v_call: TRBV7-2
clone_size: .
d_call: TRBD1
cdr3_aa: CASSWGQGNGYTF
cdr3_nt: TGTGCCAGCAGCTGGGGACAGGGGAATGGCTACACCTTC

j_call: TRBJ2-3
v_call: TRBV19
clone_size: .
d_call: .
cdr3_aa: CASSILTADTQYF
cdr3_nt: TGTGCCAGTAGTATACTAACGGCAGATACGCAGTATTTT

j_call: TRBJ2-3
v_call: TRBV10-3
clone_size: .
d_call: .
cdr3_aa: CAISEVPQVTDTQYF
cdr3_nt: TGTGCCATCAGTGAGGTGCCTCAGGTGACAGATACGCAGTATTTT

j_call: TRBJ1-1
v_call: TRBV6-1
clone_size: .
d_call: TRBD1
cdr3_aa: CASRSQGTVNTEAFF
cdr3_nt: TGTGCCAGCAGGTCACAGGGGACCGTGAACACTGAAGCTTTCTTT

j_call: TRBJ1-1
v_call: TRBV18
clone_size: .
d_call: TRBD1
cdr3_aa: CASSVDRVRLTEAFF
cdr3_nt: TGTGCCAGCTCAGTGGACAGGGTACGTCTCACTGAAGCTTTCTTT

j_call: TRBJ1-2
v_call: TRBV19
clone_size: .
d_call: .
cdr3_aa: CASTTGVYGYTF
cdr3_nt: TGTGCCAGTACCACCGGAGTTTATGGCTACACCTTC

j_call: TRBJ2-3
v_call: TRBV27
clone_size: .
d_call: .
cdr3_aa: CASSGDIHTQYF
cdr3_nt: TGTGCCAGCAGTGGGGACATCCATACGCAGTATTTT

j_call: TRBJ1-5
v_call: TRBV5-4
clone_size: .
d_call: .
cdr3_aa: CASSWGGQRNQPQHF
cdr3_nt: TGTGCCAGCAGCTGGGGAGGACAGCGTAATCAGCCCCAGCATTTT

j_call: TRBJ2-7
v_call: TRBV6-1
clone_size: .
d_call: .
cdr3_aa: CASSDRGGTYEQYF
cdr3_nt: TGTGCCAGCAGTGACAGGGGAGGAACCTACGAGCAGTACTTC

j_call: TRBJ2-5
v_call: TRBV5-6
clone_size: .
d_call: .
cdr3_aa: CASSLPQGPTQYF
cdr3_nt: TGTGCCAGCAGCCTACCACAGGGCCCGACCCAGTACTTC

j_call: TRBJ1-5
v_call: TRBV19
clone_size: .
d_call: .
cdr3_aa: CASRTSGGQPQHF
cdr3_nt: TGTGCCAGTAGAACCTCCGGGGGCCAGCCCCAGCATTTT

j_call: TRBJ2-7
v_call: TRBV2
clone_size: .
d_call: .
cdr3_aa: CASSRVYYEQYF
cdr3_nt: TGTGCCAGCAGTCGAGTTTACTACGAGCAGTACTTC

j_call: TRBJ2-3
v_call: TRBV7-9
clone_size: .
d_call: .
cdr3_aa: CASSRTQSTDTQYF
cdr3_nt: TGTGCCAGCAGCCGGACTCAGAGCACAGATACGCAGTATTTT

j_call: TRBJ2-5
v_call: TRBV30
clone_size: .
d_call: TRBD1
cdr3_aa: CAWSVLGGEGETQYF
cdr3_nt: TGTGCCTGGAGTGTACTAGGGGGCGAGGGGGAGACCCAGTACTTC

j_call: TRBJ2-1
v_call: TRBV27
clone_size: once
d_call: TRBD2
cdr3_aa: CASSIGSSGIINEQFF
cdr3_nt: TGTGCCAGCAGTATCGGGAGTAGCGGGATTATCAATGAGCAGTTCTTC

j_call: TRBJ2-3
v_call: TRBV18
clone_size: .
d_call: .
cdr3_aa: CASSPIRGALTDTQYF
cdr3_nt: TGTGCCAGCTCACCTATACGGGGGGCCTTGACAGATACGCAGTATTTT

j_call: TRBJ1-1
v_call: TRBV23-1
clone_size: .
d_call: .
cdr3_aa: CASRPIRKVGTEAFF
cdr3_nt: TGCGCCAGCAGACCTATTAGGAAGGTCGGCACTGAAGCTTTCTTT

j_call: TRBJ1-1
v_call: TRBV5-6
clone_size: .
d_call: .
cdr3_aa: CASSWGQTEAFF
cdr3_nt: TGTGCCAGCAGCTGGGGACAAACTGAAGCTTTCTTT

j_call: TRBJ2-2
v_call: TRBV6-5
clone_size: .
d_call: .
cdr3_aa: CASTSMWRVGELFF
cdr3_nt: TGTGCCAGCACCTCAATGTGGAGGGTGGGGGAGCTGTTTTTT

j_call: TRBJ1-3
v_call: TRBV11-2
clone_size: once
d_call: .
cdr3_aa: CASSLLAGTLSGNTIYF
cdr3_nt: TGTGCCAGCAGCTTATTGGCAGGGACCCTCTCTGGAAACACCATATATTTT

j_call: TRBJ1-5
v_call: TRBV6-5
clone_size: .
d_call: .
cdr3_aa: CASKPTTLGNQPQHF
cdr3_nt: TGTGCCAGCAAGCCTACGACCCTCGGCAATCAGCCCCAGCATTTT

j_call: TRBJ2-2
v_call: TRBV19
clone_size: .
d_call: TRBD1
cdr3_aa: CASRQGADIRTGELFF
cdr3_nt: TGTGCCAGTAGACAGGGGGCGGATATCCGCACCGGGGAGCTGTTTTTT

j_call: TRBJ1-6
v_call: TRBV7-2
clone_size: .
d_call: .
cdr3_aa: CASSLFASPLHF
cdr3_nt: TGTGCCAGCAGCTTATTCGCTTCACCCCTCCACTTT

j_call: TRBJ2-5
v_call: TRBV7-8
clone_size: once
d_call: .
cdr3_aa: CASSLSGEETQYF
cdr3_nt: TGTGCCAGCAGCTTAAGTGGGGAGGAGACCCAGTACTTC

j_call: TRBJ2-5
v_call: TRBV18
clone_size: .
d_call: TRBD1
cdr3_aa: CASSPRTGDTTGETQYF
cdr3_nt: TGTGCCAGCTCACCCCGGACAGGGGATACGACGGGAGAGACCCAGTACTTC

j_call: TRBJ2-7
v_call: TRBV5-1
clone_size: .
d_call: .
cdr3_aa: CASSLAPVGVGVYEQYF
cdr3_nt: TGCGCCAGCAGCTTGGCCCCGGTTGGGGTGGGAGTTTACGAGCAGTACTTC

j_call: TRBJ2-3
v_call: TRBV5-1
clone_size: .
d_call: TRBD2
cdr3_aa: CASSLGLAGGSDTQYF
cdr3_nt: TGCGCCAGCAGCTTGGGGCTAGCGGGAGGGTCAGATACGCAGTATTTT

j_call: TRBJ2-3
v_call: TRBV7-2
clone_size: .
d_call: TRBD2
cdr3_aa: CASRPLAVTSTDTQYF
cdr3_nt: TGTGCCAGCAGGCCACTAGCGGTTACTAGCACAGATACGCAGTATTTT

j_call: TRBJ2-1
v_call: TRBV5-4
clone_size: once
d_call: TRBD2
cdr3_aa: CASSMGGAGSYNEQFF
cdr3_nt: TGTGCCAGCAGCATGGGAGGGGCCGGCTCCTACAATGAGCAGTTCTTC

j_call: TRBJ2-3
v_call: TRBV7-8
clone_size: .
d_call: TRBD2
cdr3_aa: CASSDQRGLSTDTQYF
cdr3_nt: TGTGCCAGCAGCGACCAGCGGGGTCTTAGCACAGATACGCAGTATTTT

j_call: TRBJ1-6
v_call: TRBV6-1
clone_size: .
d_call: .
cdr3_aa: CASSERRAGTSYNSPLHF
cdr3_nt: TGTGCCAGCAGTGAACGAAGGGCAGGGACCTCCTATAATTCACCCCTCCACTTT

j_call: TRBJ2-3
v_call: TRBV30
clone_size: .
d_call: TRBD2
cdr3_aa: CAWRTAGITDTQYF
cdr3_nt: TGTGCCTGGAGAACAGCGGGGATAACAGATACGCAGTATTTT